The source of this T cell receptor beta chain is a study of T cell repertoires in cytomegalovirus infection. As for the study in general: Carrying CMV and the relevant HLA type showed in public TCR beta signatures. Study-level results: Cumulative public TCR beta family frequency identified CMV carriers with the relevant HLA. Dominating the ex vivo response were TCR beta clonotypes that were CMV-specific and HLA-C-restricted.

As to this clonotype: Its target is not known. Sequence at one end of the junction differs from germline and may be a read error.

MiXCR, applied by TCRdb to the reads, yields one record per CDR3 protein. Found here are about 180,000 distinct CDR3 sequences, under 15% of them singletons; the top ten hold roughly a quarter. The CDR3 consists of 17 residues. The sample was PBMCs. V gene TRBV12-3 or TRBV12-4 combines with J gene TRBJ2-2; 11 bases line up with TRBD1. The source of this sequence is a human donor in good health (CMV status not recorded). Some clones in this sample may be carry-over from other donors' samples. CDR3 DNA: TGTGCCAGCAGTGCCCTCTTGGGGACAGGGGGTACCGGGGAGCTGTATTTT. Translated, it gives CASSALLGTGGTGELYF.